The 30 T cell receptor beta chains below were found in one sample sequenced in a study of blood T cell repertoires in COVID-19. Assay used: immunoSEQ multiplex PCR; TCRdb lists only in-frame clones, some missing. Seen here are a few hundred thousand clones, 80% to 90% observed once, and the top ten hold roughly 0.78%. Material for sequencing was peripheral blood. The receptors stem from a man aged 18 to 29 with COVID-19, enrolled during active disease.

This chain uses TRBV5-6 with TRBJ2-7, with a possible D match to TRBD2 (6 bases). CDR1 and CDR2 (germline): SGHDT, YYEEEE. The V end was cut by 4 bases, the J end by 7 bases, with 9 bases between. This CDR3 contains 11 residues. The DNA for the CDR3 is TGTGCCAGCAGCAGGGCGGGAGAGCAGTACTTC. This codes for CASSRAGEQYF.

This clone was recorded once. This chain joins TRBV5-1 and TRBJ1-1; TRBD1 agrees at 8 bases. There are 15 residues in the CDR3. J was trimmed by 3 bases and V by 3 bases; bases with no gene match: 7. Germline V gene lookup returns CDR1 SGHRS and CDR2 YFSETQ. The CDR3 bases are TGCGCCAGCAGCTCCATTGGGACAGGAGACACTGAAGCTTTCTTT. This sequence encodes CASSSIGTGDTEAFF.

This chain's CDR3 is CATILTRDSTDTQYF. In DNA, the CDR3 is TGTGCCACCATCCTCACTAGGGATAGCACAGATACGCAGTATTTT. The J gene is TRBJ2-3, the V gene TRBV24-1; D possibly corresponds to TRBD2 (5 bases). CDR3 length equals 15 residues. V was trimmed by 8 bases and J by 0 bases, leaving 14 bases between them. Germline V CDR1 and CDR2: KGHDR, SFDVKD.

This rearrangement joins TRBV27 to TRBJ1-4, with no clear D. Trimming shortened V by 9 bases and J by 0 bases, and 8 bases separated the two germline ends. The CDR3 consists of 13 residues. The V gene's germline CDR1 is MNHEY and CDR2 SMNVEV (reference sequence). CDR3 sequence (DNA): TGTGCCAGTTCGGAGGCAACTAATGAAAAACTGTTTTTT. Translating gives CASSEATNEKLFF.

The chain uses TRBV5-4 and TRBJ2-1; D is undetermined. In germline, CDR1 is SGHNT, CDR2 YYREEE (reference sequence). This CDR3 spans 12 amino acids. The V end lost 3 bases, the J end lost 3 bases, and 4 bases lay between the germline ends. The CDR3 protein is CASSSVYNEQFF. The CDR3 DNA follows: TGTGCCAGCAGCTCTGTCTACAATGAGCAGTTCTTC.

DNA of the CDR3: TGTGCCAGCAGCTTAGTCAGCGGGAGGGCGAACAATGAGCAGTTCTTC. It is translated as CASSLVSGRANNEQFF. The chain combines TRBV11-3 with TRBJ2-1; 10 bases align to TRBD2. V gave up 1 base and J gave up 5 bases; unmatched junction bases: 5. CDR1 and CDR2 (germline): SGHNT, YENEEA. The CDR3 totals 16 residues.

This rearrangement joins TRBV24-1 to TRBJ2-7; possibly TRBD1 for D (6 bases). Germline V CDR1 and CDR2: KGHDR, SFDVKD. Trimming cost V 0 bases and J 0 bases, with 11 bases left between them. CDR3 length: 16 amino acids. The CDR3 DNA is TGTGCCACCAGTGATTTGCGGGACACCAACTCCTACGAGCAGTACTTC. It codes for CATSDLRDTNSYEQYF.

The chain couples TRBV6-5 to TRBJ2-2, with 12 bases that match TRBD2. Trimming cost V 6 bases and J 6 bases; bases outside gene matches: 5. Germline lookup yields CDR1 MNHEY and CDR2 SVGAGI. The CDR3 covers 15 residues. CDR3 protein: CASRGTSGHAGELFF. The CDR3 bases are TGTGCCAGCAGAGGGACTAGCGGGCACGCCGGGGAGCTGTTTTTT.

The chain recombines TRBV5-8 with TRBJ2-3; 8 bases are a match to TRBD2. The trim removed 5 bases at V and 1 base at J, leaving 0 bases unmatched. Germline CDR1 and CDR2: SGHTS and YDEGEE. The CDR3 runs 13 residues. CDR3 residues: CASRTSGTDTQYF. CDR3 DNA sequence: TGTGCCAGCAGGACTAGCGGCACAGATACGCAGTATTTT.

The chain employs TRBV18 and TRBJ2-1; 7 bases agree with TRBD2. Germline CDR1 reads KGHSH; CDR2 reads LQKENI. The trim removed 1 base at V and 5 bases at J, leaving 5 bases unmatched. The CDR3 contains 15 residues. CDR3 nucleotide sequence: TGTGCCAGCTCACCACTGGTCCTAGCGGACAATGAGCAGTTCTTC. Protein: CASSPLVLADNEQFF.

The chain is built from TRBV29-1 and TRBJ1-1; perhaps TRBD1 as D (5 bases). The V gene lost 3 bases and the J gene lost 6 bases, with 11 bases spanning the gap. Germline V gene sequence: CDR1 SQVTM, CDR2 ANQGSEA. CDR3 size: 12 residues. This CDR3 is CSVDLGGAEAFF. DNA of the CDR3: TGCAGCGTTGACCTCGGGGGAGCTGAAGCTTTCTTT.

This rearrangement joins TRBV5-6 to TRBJ2-5; D is possibly TRBD1 (7 bases). The germline V and J ends were trimmed by 4 bases and 2 bases, with 12 bases remaining between them. From germline, CDR1 is SGHDT and CDR2 YYEEEE. The length of the CDR3 is 14 residues. CDR3 residues: CASSRGTAQETQYF. The CDR3 region has the DNA TGTGCCAGCAGCCGGGGGACAGCTCAAGAGACCCAGTACTTC.

A single count supports this clone. The chain recombines TRBV7-2 with TRBJ2-1; 10 bases are shared with TRBD2. The CDR3 extends over 16 amino acids. With V trimmed by 1 base and J by 4 bases, 4 bases remained unmatched. Per germline, CDR1 SGHTA and CDR2 FQGNSA. CDR3 nucleotide sequence: TGTGCCAGCAGCTTAGGAGGAGCGGGGGGGTACAATGAGCAGTTCTTC. Protein product: CASSLGGAGGYNEQFF.

The chain uses TRBV7-9 and TRBJ2-7; 10 bases are a match to TRBD2. V lost 3 bases and J lost 3; bases outside the gene matches: 2. The CDR3 sequence is 14 residues long. CDR1 SEHNR and CDR2 FQNEAQ come from the germline V gene (reference sequence). The CDR3 DNA reads as TGTGCCAGCAGCTTCGGACTAGCGGTCTACGAGCAGTACTTC. Translation gives CASSFGLAVYEQYF.

The CDR3 region is CASSLGAVPTEAFF. The CDR3 DNA is TGTGCCAGCAGCCTTGGGGCAGTCCCTACTGAAGCTTTCTTT. The chain couples TRBV7-3 to TRBJ1-1; tentative D call: TRBD1 (5 bases). The germline CDR1 and CDR2 sequences are SGHTA and FQGTGA. The CDR3 spans 14 residues. The ends were cut back, 5 bases at V and 5 bases at J, with 15 bases in the middle.

The gene calls are TRBV7-6 and TRBJ2-7, with TRBD2 as a possible D gene (7 bases). The CDR3 sequence is 14 residues long. Germline V gene data show CDR1 as SGHVS and CDR2 as FNYEAQ. Trimming removed 5 bases at V and 2 bases at J, with 13 bases between. The CDR3 nucleotides are TGTGCCAGCAGCGCACAAGGGGGGGCCTACGAGCAGTACTTC. It yields the protein CASSAQGGAYEQYF.

The rearrangement links TRBV29-1 to TRBJ2-5; D is perhaps TRBD1 (6 bases). Germline V lookup: CDR1 SQVTM, CDR2 ANQGSEA. V was cut by 8 bases and J by 5 bases, with 15 bases left in between. This CDR3 comprises 12 residues. CDR3 residues: CSSWGLGETQYF. DNA of the CDR3: TGCAGCTCCTGGGGGCTAGGGGAGACCCAGTACTTC.

The gene calls are TRBV4-1 and TRBJ2-7; 10 nucleotides match TRBD1. The length of the CDR3 is 17 residues. Trimming cost V 4 bases and J 2 bases; bases outside gene matches: 11. Germline-derived CDR1 and CDR2 are MGHRA and YSYEKL. CDR3 protein: CASSPNAGQGNPYEQYF. Here the CDR3 DNA reads TGCGCCAGCAGCCCGAATGCGGGACAGGGGAACCCCTACGAGCAGTACTTC.

CDR3 protein: CASTRTTPAGELFF. CDR3 coding DNA: TGTGCCAGCACCAGGACTACACCTGCCGGGGAGCTGTTTTTT. This rearrangement joins TRBV9 to TRBJ2-2; tentative D call: TRBD2 (6 bases). The V gene lost 6 bases and the J gene lost 6 bases, with 15 bases spanning the gap. This CDR3 has 14 amino acids. Germline CDR1 SGDLS, CDR2 YYNGEE.

In this sample, this clone turned up once. This rearrangement joins TRBV5-1 to TRBJ2-7, with 10 bases fitting TRBD2. CDR1 is SGHRS and CDR2 is YFSETQ in the germline V gene. The CDR3 runs 16 residues. J lost 0 bases, V lost 0 bases, and 3 bases had no gene match. In nucleotides, the CDR3 is TGCGCCAGCAGCTTGGCCCGGACTAGCGGCTCCTACGAGCAGTACTTC. Its translation is CASSLARTSGSYEQYF.

This clone has only a few counts. The rearrangement uses TRBV7-9 and TRBJ2-5; TRBD2 aligns across 7 bases. This CDR3 has 12 residues. With 11 bases clipped from V and 4 bases from J, the junction kept 7 bases outside the gene matches. Germline V gives CDR1 SEHNR, CDR2 FQNEAQ (reference sequence). CDR3 amino acids: CASGRDGETQYF. CDR3 DNA sequence: TGTGCCTCAGGGAGGGATGGAGAGACCCAGTACTTC.

The CDR3 DNA sequence: TGTGCCAGCTCACCAAGTGGAGGGCACACAGATACGCAGTATTTT. Amino acids: CASSPSGGHTDTQYF. This chain joins TRBV18 and TRBJ2-3; D might be TRBD2 (6 bases). Trimming took 2 bases from V and 2 from J, leaving 11 bases between them. CDR1 KGHSH and CDR2 LQKENI come from the germline V gene. The CDR3 spans 15 residues.

The chain combines TRBV27 with TRBJ1-5, with D maybe TRBD1 (6 bases). The CDR3 has 15 residues. Trimming took 6 bases from V and 2 from J, leaving 14 bases between them. Germline V gene sequence: CDR1 MNHEY, CDR2 SMNVEV (reference sequence). The CDR3 loop reads CASRLDGGRNQPQHF. The CDR3 DNA reads TGTGCCAGCAGGTTAGACGGGGGGCGCAATCAGCCCCAGCATTTT.

The genes are TRBV6-5 and TRBJ2-7, with 7 bases fitting TRBD1. The trim removed 5 bases at V and 2 bases at J, leaving 6 bases unmatched. The CDR3 has 14 amino acids. Germline assignment: CDR1 MNHEY and CDR2 SVGAGI. The CDR3 sequence: CASSRTGQPYEQYF. In DNA, the CDR3 is TGTGCCAGCAGTCGAACGGGACAGCCCTACGAGCAGTACTTC.

This chain connects TRBV11-2 to TRBJ1-1; 7 nucleotides line up with TRBD1. The CDR3 runs to 15 residues. Germline V lookup: CDR1 SGHAT, CDR2 FQNNGV. The trim removed 1 base at V and 5 bases at J, leaving 7 bases unmatched. The CDR3 sequence: CASSLGPDRATEAFF. The CDR3, as DNA: TGTGCCAGCAGCTTAGGTCCAGACAGGGCAACTGAAGCTTTCTTT.

The chain recombines TRBV11-3 with TRBJ2-2, with 11 nucleotides matching TRBD2. The junction had 7 bases not matched to a gene; V was cut back by 0 bases and J by 4 bases. CDR3 size: 18 residues. Germline V gene lookup returns CDR1 SGHNT and CDR2 YENEEA. The CDR3 region is CASSLDGSGRALTGELFF. The CDR3 DNA follows: TGTGCCAGCAGCTTAGATGGTAGCGGGAGGGCCCTCACCGGGGAGCTGTTTTTT.

V and J are TRBV30 and TRBJ2-7; tentative D call: TRBD2 (6 bases). Germline-derived CDR1 and CDR2 are GTSNPN and SVGIG (reference sequence). The CDR3 covers 16 residues. V shed 3 bases and J shed 2 bases, with 20 bases lying between them. This chain's CDR3 is CAWSLYPFREPYEQYF. In nucleotides, the CDR3 is TGTGCCTGGAGCCTCTACCCGTTTCGGGAGCCCTACGAGCAGTACTTC. Filled out from reference TRBV30 and TRBJ2-7, the complete variable domain reads SQTIHQWPATLVQPVGSPLSLECTVEGTSNPNLYWYRQAAGRGLQLLFYSVGIGQISSEVPQNLSASRPQDRQFILSSKKLLLSDSGFYLCAWSLYPFREPYEQYFGPGTRLTVT.

This clone came up once. Here the CDR3 reads CASSRTRDRHNTDTQYF. The CDR3 region has the DNA TGCGCCAGCAGCCGAACGCGGGACAGGCATAACACAGATACGCAGTATTTT. The V call is TRBV5-1, the J call TRBJ2-3; 8 bases are shared with TRBD1. The CDR3 totals 17 residues. V shed 4 bases, J shed 2 bases, and the junction held 12 bases outside the gene matches. Per germline, CDR1 SGHRS and CDR2 YFSETQ.

The rearrangement uses TRBV19 and TRBJ1-2; 8 bases are a match to TRBD1. This CDR3 is built from 14 residues. Germline trimming cut 4 bases from V and 3 bases from J; bases unmatched to any gene: 4. Germline CDR1 reads LNHDA; CDR2 reads SQIVND (reference sequence). For the CDR3, the DNA is TGTGCCAGTAGTAAACGGGACAGGTACTATGGCTACACCTTC. Protein: CASSKRDRYYGYTF.

The chain couples TRBV2 to TRBJ2-1, with D possibly being TRBD1 (5 bases). CDR3 size: 12 residues. Germline loops: CDR1 SNHLY, CDR2 FYNNEI. V was cut by 6 bases and J by 4 bases, with 7 bases left in between. Here the CDR3 reads CASRRQYNEQFF. The DNA for the CDR3 is TGTGCCAGCAGGAGACAGTACAATGAGCAGTTCTTC.